This T cell receptor (beta chain) was captured by sequencing in a study of PD-L1 blockade in urothelial cancer. Study as a whole: The median number of T cells present in blood samples was fewer than 150,000.

In germline, CDR1 is ENHRY, CDR2 SYGVKD. V was cut by 3 bases and J by 2 bases, with 17 bases left in between. CDR3 length equals 17 residues. Time point given: pretreatment peripheral blood. The method was immunoSEQ multiplex PCR; TCRdb's version includes in-frame clones alone and lacks a portion of them. The sample carries more than 75,000 clones, 84% recorded once. The sequenced sample was PBMCs, obtained around atezolizumab (anti-PD-L1) treatment. The receptor was derived from a man aged 55 to 70 with urothelial cancer. V is TRBV10-3 and J is TRBJ1-5, with a tentative D call TRBD1 (6 bases). In nucleotides, the CDR3 is TGTGCCATCAGTGAAAGGACAGCCGTATCTGGCAATCAGCCCCAGCATTTT. This codes for CAISERTAVSGNQPQHF.